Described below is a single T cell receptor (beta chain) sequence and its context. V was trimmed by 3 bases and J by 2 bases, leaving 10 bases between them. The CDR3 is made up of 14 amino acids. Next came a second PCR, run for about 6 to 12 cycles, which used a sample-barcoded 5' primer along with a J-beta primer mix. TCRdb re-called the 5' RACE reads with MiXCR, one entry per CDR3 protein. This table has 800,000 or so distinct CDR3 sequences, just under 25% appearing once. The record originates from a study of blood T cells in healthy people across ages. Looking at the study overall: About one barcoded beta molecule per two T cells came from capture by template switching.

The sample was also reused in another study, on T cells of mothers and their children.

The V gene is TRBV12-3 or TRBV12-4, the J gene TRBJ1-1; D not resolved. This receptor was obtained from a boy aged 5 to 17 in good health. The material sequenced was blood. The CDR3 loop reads CASSFPPDNTEAFF. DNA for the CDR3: TGTGCCAGCAGTTTCCCCCCAGACAACACTGAAGCTTTCTTT.